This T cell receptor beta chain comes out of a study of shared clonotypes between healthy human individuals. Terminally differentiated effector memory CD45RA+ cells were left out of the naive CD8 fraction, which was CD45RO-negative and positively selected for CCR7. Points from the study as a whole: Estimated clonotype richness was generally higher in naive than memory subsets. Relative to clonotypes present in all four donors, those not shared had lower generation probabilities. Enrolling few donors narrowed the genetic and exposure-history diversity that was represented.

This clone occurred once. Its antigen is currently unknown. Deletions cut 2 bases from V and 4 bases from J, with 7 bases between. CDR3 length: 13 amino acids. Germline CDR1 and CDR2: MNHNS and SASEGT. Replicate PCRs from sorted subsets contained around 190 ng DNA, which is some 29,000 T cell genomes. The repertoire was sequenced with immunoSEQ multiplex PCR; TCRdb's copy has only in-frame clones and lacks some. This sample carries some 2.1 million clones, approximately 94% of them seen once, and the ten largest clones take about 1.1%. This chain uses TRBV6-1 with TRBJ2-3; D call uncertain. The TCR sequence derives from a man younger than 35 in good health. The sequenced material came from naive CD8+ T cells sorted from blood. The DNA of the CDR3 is TGTGCCAGCAGTGAAAGATTCGCAGATACGCAGTATTTT. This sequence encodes CASSERFADTQYF.